This TCR beta chain was sequenced in a study of blood T cells in healthy people across ages. A sample-barcoded 5' primer and a J-beta primer mix were used in a second PCR of roughly 6 to 11 cycles. TCRdb processed the 5' RACE reads anew with MiXCR; each CDR3 protein has one entry. The sample has some 1.5 million distinct CDR3 sequences; roughly 28% are singletons. In this sample, this clonotype turned up a few times. J lost 4 bases, V lost 0 bases, and 9 bases had no gene match. The germline V gene encodes CDR1 SGDLS and CDR2 YYNGEE. The CDR3 has 17 residues. The sequenced sample consisted of blood. The sequence was collected from a woman aged 25 to 39 in good health. J is TRBJ2-3 and V is TRBV9, with TRBD2 matching 9 bases. CDR3 amino acids: CASSVGMRGREADTQYF. CDR3 DNA sequence: TGTGCCAGCAGCGTAGGGATGCGCGGGAGGGAAGCAGATACGCAGTATTTT.